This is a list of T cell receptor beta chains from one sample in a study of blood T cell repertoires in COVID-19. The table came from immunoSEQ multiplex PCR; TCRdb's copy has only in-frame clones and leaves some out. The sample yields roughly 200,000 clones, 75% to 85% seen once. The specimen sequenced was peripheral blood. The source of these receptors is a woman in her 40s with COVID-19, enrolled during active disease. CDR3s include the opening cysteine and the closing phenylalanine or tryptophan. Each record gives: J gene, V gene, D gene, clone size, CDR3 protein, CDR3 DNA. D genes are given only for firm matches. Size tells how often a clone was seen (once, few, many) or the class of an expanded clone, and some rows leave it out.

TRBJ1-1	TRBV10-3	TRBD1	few	CAISDRTGRNTEAFF	TGTGCCATCAGTGATCGGACAGGAAGGAACACTGAAGCTTTCTTT
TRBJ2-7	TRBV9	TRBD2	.	CASSVGGLAGVDEQYF	TGTGCCAGCAGCGTAGGGGGACTAGCGGGGGTCGACGAGCAGTACTTC
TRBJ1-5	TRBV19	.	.	CASSYGWGPNQPQHF	TGTGCCAGTAGTTACGGGTGGGGCCCCAATCAGCCCCAGCATTTT
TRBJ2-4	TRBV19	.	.	CASSPFADSAGIQYF	TGTGCCAGTAGTCCTTTCGCGGACTCCGCTGGGATTCAGTACTTC
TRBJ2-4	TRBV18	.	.	CASSRTGPKNIQYF	TGTGCCAGCTCACGTACAGGGCCCAAAAACATTCAGTACTTC
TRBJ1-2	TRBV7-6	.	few	CASSAEGGLHGYTF	TGTGCCAGCAGCGCCGAGGGGGGGCTACATGGCTACACCTTC
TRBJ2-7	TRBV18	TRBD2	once	CASSPQSGGEIYEQYF	TGTGCCAGCTCACCTCAGAGCGGGGGGGAGATCTACGAGCAGTACTTC
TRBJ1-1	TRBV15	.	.	CATSREMGLWAFF	TGTGCCACCAGCAGAGAAATGGGCCTTTGGGCTTTCTTT
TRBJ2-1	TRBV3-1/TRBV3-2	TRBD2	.	CASSQERGAYNEQFF	TGTGCCAGCAGCCAAGAGCGGGGGGCCTACAATGAGCAGTTCTTC
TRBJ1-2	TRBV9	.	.	CASSDGDTHYTF	TGTGCCAGCAGCGACGGGGACACCCACTACACCTTC
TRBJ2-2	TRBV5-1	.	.	CASSLRQVSAGELFF	TGCGCCAGCAGCTTGCGACAGGTTAGCGCCGGGGAGCTGTTTTTT
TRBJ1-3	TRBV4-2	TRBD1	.	CASSQPGTRTGAGNTIYF	TGTGCCAGCAGCCAACCCGGGACCCGAACAGGGGCCGGAAACACCATATATTTT
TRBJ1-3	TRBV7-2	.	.	CASSLAGNSGNTIYF	TGTGCCAGCAGCCTGGCCGGGAACTCTGGAAACACCATATATTTT
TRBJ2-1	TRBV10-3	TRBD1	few	CASSRDSLYNEQFF	TGTGCCAGTTCCCGGGACAGTCTTTACAATGAGCAGTTCTTC
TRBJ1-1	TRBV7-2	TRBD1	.	CASRITGDGTAEAFF	TGTGCCAGCAGGATAACAGGGGATGGAACGGCTGAAGCTTTCTTT
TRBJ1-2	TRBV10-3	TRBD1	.	CAIASPGTANYGYTF	TGTGCCATCGCTTCCCCTGGGACAGCGAACTATGGCTACACCTTC
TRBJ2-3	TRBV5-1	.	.	CASSLGLDLLSTDTQYF	TGCGCCAGCAGCTTGGGTTTGGACTTGCTAAGCACAGATACGCAGTATTTT
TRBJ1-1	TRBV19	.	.	CASSIGQVNTEAFF	TGTGCCAGTAGTATAGGGCAAGTGAACACTGAAGCTTTCTTT
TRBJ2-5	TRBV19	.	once	CASSRDLQETQYF	TGTGCCAGTAGTCGGGACTTACAAGAGACCCAGTACTTC
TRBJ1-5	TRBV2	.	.	CASSAGEGQPQHF	TGTGCCAGCAGTGCCGGGGAGGGACAGCCCCAGCATTTT
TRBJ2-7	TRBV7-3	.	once	CASSLTGGYEQYF	TGTGCCAGCAGCTTAACAGGGGGCTACGAGCAGTACTTC
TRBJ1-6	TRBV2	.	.	CASSVGQTNSPLHF	TGTGCCAGCAGTGTAGGACAGACGAATTCACCCCTCCACTTT
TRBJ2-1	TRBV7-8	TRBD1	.	CATQRRGTEEQFF	TGTGCCACCCAGAGGCGAGGGACAGAGGAGCAGTTCTTC
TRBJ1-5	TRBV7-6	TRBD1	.	CASSAGTAREPQHF	TGTGCCAGCAGCGCGGGGACAGCCCGGGAGCCCCAGCATTTT
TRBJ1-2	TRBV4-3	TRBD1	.	CASSPQGAGGYTF	TGCGCCAGCAGCCCACAGGGGGCCGGAGGCTACACCTTC
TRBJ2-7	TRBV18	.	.	CASSPQRGFPYEQYF	TGTGCCAGCTCCCCCCAACGGGGTTTTCCCTACGAGCAGTACTTC
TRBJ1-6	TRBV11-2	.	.	CASRYPSYNSPLHF	TGTGCCAGCAGATATCCCTCCTATAATTCACCCCTCCACTTT
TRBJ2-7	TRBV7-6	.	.	CASSSDEGTGAYEQYF	TGTGCCAGCAGCTCCGATGAGGGAACGGGGGCCTACGAGCAGTACTTC
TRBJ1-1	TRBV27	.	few	CASRDPKQGSIEAFF	TGTGCCAGCAGGGACCCGAAACAGGGCAGCATAGAAGCTTTCTTT
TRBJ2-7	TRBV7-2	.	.	CASSLSPTGSYEQYF	TGTGCCAGCAGCTTATCACCTACAGGGTCCTACGAGCAGTACTTC
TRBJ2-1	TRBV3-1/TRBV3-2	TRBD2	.	CASSQGRLADDSNEQFF	TGTGCCAGCAGCCAAGGGAGGCTAGCGGATGACAGCAATGAGCAGTTCTTC
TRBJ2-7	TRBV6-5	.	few	CASLWELREQYF	TGTGCCAGCTTATGGGAGTTGAGGGAGCAGTACTTC
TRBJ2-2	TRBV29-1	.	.	CSALQGYTGELFF	TGCAGCGCCTTACAGGGTTACACCGGGGAGCTGTTTTTT
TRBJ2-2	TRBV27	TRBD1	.	CASSNNRGLNTGELFF	TGTGCCAGCAGTAATAACAGGGGGCTGAACACCGGGGAGCTGTTTTTT
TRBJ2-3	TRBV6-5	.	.	CASSYSAGSTDTQYF	TGTGCCAGCAGTTATTCAGCAGGGAGCACAGATACGCAGTATTTT
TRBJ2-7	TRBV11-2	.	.	CASRPTEYSYEQYF	TGTGCCAGCAGACCGACAGAATATTCCTACGAGCAGTACTTC
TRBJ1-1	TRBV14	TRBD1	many	CASSQRQGKVGNTEAFF	TGTGCCAGCAGCCAGAGACAGGGAAAGGTAGGGAACACTGAAGCTTTCTTT
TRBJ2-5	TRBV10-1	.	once	CASSDTGYQETQYF	TGCGCCAGCAGTGATACGGGATACCAAGAGACCCAGTACTTC
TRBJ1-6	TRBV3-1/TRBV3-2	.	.	CASSQDGYGVGDSPLHF	TGTGCCAGCAGCCAAGATGGGTATGGGGTAGGGGATTCACCCCTCCACTTT
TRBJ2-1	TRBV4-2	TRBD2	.	CASSQETSGGYNEQFF	TGTGCCAGCAGCCAAGAAACTAGCGGGGGTTACAATGAGCAGTTCTTC
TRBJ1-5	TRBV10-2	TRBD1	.	CASRGQGNQPQHF	TGCGCCAGCAGGGGACAGGGTAATCAGCCCCAGCATTTT
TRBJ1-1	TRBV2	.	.	CASNLQGYEAFF	TGTGCCAGCAACTTACAGGGATATGAAGCTTTCTTT
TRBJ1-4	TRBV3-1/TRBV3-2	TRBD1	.	CASSQTGATNEKLFF	TGTGCCAGCAGCCAAACAGGGGCGACTAATGAAAAACTGTTTTTT
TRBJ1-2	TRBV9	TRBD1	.	CASSRQGLLDYGYTF	TGTGCCAGCAGCCGACAGGGCCTTTTAGACTATGGCTACACCTTC
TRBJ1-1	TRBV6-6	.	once	CASSFEALEAFF	TGTGCCAGCAGTTTTGAGGCTTTAGAAGCTTTCTTT
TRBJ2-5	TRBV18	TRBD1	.	CASSPRQGAPMGWGQETQYF	TGTGCCAGCTCACCGCGACAGGGGGCCCCCATGGGATGGGGACAAGAGACCCAGTACTTC
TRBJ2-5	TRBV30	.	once	CAWSLRETQYF	TGTGCCTGGAGTTTGCGGGAGACCCAGTACTTC
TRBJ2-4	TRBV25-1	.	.	CASSDSGQGLYIQYF	TGTGCCAGCAGTGACTCTGGGCAGGGGTTATACATTCAGTACTTC
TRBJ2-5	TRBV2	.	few	CASRQHGTQETQYF	TGTGCCAGCAGACAGCACGGGACTCAAGAGACCCAGTACTTC
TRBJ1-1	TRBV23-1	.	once	CASSQWGREAFF	TGCGCCAGCAGTCAATGGGGCCGCGAAGCTTTCTTT
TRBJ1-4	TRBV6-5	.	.	CASSYSAGFNEKLFF	TGTGCCAGCAGTTACTCGGCCGGGTTTAACGAAAAACTGTTTTTT
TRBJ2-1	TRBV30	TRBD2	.	CAWRLAGRTIYNEQFF	TGTGCCTGGCGACTAGCGGGACGAACAATCTACAATGAGCAGTTCTTC
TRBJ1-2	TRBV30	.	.	CAWKMRNRPYGYTF	TGTGCCTGGAAAATGAGAAACAGACCCTATGGCTACACCTTC
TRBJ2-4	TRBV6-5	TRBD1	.	CASSGAGTGLNIQYF	TGTGCCAGCAGCGGAGCCGGGACAGGACTTAACATTCAGTACTTC
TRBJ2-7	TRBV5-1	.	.	CASSLGAGGGEQYF	TGCGCCAGCAGCTTGGGGGCCGGGGGTGGCGAGCAGTACTTC